The clone carrying this TCR beta chain showed up just a few times. Its antigen is undetermined. This CDR3 region has 12 residues. Germline CDR1 reads KGHSY; CDR2 reads FQNENV. V lost 2 bases, J lost 1 base, and 2 bases lay in between. The data originate from a study of beta chain features in type 1 diabetes. Regarding the study as a whole: Shortening of TCRB CDR3s, moderate but significant, appeared in all four CD4+ subsets of Type 1 diabetes patients. Patients and controls would be equally affected if PCR favored shorter templates.

The authors reverse transcribed all of the isolated RNA, so sequencing captured expressed TCRB transcripts. Assay: immunoSEQ multiplex PCR; the TCRdb copy retains only in-frame clones and omits some. The table shows approximately 260,000 clones, with around 25% occurring only once. The chain uses TRBV16 and TRBJ1-1; D gene unclear. Specimen: naive CD4+ T cells from blood. This clonotype originated in a woman in her twenties or thirties with type 1 diabetes. The CDR3 coding sequence is TGTGCCAGCAGCCAACAGAACACTGAAGCTTTCTTT. It yields the protein CASSQQNTEAFF.